The clone carrying this TCR beta chain has ten or more counts. Its antigen is not known. This entry belongs to a study of T-cell reconstitution after alpha-beta-depleted transplantation in children. Study-wide results and limits: Most T-cell counts and diversity one year after the transplant came from T cells that were newly produced. Several hundred expanded graft clones reportedly were the source of alpha-beta T cells about two months after transplant. In some patients, recipient T cells and intrathymic progenitors surviving conditioning explained high day-60 diversity.

The germline V gene encodes CDR1 SEHNR and CDR2 FQNEAQ (reference sequence). The V end was cut by 0 bases, the J end by 7 bases, with 9 bases between. The CDR3 consists of 13 residues. Preparing the TCRbeta library involved the use of unique molecular identifiers. TCRdb independently ran MiXCR on the PCR reads; one entry per CDR3 protein. The sample lists about 32,000 distinct CDR3 sequences, about 7% seen once, with 27% in the top ten. The sample was peripheral blood, taken 60 days after TCRalphabeta/CD19-depleted stem cell transplant. The TCR comes from a child in the first two years of life who had a stem cell transplant for acute myeloid leukemia, so the T cells may come from the graft donor. V and J are TRBV7-9 and TRBJ1-1; D not resolved. The chain's CDR3 is CASSLAVIREAFF. In nucleotides, the CDR3 is TGTGCCAGCAGCTTAGCGGTAATCCGTGAAGCTTTCTTT.